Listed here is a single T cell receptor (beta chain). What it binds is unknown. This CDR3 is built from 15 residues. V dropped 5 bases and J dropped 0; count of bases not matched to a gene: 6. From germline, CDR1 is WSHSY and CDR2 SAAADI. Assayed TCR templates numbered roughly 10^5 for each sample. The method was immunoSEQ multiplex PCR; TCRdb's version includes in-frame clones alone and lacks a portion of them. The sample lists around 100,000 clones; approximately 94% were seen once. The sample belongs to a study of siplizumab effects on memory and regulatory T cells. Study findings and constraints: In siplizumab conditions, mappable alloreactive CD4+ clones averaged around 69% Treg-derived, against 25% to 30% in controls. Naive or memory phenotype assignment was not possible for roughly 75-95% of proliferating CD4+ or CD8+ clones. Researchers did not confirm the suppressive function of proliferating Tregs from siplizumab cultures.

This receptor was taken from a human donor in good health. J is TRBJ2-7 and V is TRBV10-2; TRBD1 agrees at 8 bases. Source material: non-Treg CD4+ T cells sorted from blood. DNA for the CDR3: TGCGCCAGCAGTTCGCAGGGGGCCGGCTCCTACGAGCAGTACTTC. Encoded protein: CASSSQGAGSYEQYF.